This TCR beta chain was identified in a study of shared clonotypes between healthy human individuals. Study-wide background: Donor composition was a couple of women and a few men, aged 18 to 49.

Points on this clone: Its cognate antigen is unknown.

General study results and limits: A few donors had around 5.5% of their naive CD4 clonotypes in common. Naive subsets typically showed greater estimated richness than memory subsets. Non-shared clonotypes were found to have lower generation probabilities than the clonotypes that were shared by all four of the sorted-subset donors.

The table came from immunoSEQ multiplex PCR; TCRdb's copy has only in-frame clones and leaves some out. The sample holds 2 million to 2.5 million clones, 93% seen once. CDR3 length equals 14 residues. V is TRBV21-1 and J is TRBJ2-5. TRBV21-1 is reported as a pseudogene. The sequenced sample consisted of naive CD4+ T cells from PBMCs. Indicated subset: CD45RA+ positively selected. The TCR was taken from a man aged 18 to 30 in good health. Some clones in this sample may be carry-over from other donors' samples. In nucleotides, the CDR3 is TGTGCCAGCAGCTCCCGAGAAGGAAAAGAGACCCAGTACTTC. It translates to CASSSREGKETQYF.